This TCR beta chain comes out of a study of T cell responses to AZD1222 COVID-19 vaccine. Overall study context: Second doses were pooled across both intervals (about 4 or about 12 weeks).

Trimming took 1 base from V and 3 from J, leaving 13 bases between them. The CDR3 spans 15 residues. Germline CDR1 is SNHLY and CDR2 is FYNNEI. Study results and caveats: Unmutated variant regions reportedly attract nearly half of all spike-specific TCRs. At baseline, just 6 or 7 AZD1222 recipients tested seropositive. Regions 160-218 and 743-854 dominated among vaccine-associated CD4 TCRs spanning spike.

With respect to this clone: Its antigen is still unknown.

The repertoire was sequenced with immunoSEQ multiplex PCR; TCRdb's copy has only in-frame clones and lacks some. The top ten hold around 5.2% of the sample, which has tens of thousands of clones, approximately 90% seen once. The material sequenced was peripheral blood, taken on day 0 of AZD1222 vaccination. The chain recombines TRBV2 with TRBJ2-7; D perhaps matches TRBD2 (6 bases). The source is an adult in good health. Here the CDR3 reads CASSEGSGDNYEQYF. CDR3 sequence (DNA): TGTGCCAGCAGTGAAGGATCGGGGGATAACTACGAGCAGTACTTC. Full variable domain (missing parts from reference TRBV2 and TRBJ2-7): EPEVTQTPSHQVTQMGQEVILRCVPISNHLYFYWYRQILGQKVEFLVSFYNNEISEKSEIFDDQFSVERPDGSNFTLKIRSTKLEDSAMYFCASSEGSGDNYEQYFGPGTRLTVT.